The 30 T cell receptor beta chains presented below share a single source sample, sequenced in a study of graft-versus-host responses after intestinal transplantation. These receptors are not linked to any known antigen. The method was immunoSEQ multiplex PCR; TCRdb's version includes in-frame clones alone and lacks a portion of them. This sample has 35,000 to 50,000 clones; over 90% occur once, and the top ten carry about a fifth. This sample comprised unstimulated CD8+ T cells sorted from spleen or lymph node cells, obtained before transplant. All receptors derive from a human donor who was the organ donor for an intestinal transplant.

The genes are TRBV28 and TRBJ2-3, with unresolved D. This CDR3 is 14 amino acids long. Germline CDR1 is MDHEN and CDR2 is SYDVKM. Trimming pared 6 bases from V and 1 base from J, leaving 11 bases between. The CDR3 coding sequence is TGTGCCAGCAGCGGAAAGTACCGCACAGATACGCAGTATTTT. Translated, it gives CASSGKYRTDTQYF.

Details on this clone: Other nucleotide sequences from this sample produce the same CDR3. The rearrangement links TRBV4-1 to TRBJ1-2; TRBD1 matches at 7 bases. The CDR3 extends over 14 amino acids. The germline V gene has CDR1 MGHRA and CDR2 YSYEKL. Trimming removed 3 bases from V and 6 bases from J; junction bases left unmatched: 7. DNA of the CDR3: TGCGCCAGCAGCCAGTCCTTGACAGGGCATGGCTACACCTTC. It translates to CASSQSLTGHGYTF.

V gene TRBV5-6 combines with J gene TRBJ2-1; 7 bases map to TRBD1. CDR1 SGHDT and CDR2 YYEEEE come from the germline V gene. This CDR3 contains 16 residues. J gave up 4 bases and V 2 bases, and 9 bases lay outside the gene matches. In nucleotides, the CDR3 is TGTGCCAGCAGCTTAGGGGGCAGGGGCCTTTACAATGAGCAGTTCTTC. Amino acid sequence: CASSLGGRGLYNEQFF.

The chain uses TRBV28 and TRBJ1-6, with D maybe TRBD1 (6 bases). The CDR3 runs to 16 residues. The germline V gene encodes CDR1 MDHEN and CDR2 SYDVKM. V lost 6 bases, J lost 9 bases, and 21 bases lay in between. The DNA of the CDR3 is TGTGCCAGCAGCTCCCCACTTACAGGGTTAGGTTCACCCCTCCACTTT. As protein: CASSSPLTGLGSPLHF. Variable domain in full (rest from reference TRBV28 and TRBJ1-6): DVKVTQSSRYLVKRTGEKVFLECVQDMDHENMFWYRQDPGLGLRLIYFSYDVKMKEKGDIPEGYSVSREKKERFSLILESASTNQTSMYLCASSSPLTGLGSPLHFGNGTRLTVT.

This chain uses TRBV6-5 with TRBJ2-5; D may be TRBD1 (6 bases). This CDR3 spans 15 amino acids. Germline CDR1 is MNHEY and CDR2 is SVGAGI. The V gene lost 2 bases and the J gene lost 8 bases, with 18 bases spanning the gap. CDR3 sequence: CASSYDWTAESTQYF. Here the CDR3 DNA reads TGTGCCAGCAGTTACGATTGGACAGCGGAGTCAACCCAGTACTTC.

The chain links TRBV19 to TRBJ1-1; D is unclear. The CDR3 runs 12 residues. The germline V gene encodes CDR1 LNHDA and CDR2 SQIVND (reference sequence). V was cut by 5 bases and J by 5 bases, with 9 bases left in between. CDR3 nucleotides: TGTGCCAGTAGTCTAGGAAGGACTGAAGCTTTCTTT. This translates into CASSLGRTEAFF.

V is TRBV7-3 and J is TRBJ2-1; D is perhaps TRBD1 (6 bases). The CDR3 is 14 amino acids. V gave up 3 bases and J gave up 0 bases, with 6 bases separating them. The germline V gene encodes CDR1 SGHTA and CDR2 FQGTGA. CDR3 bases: TGTGCCAGCAGCTTGGACAGCTCCTACAATGAGCAGTTCTTC. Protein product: CASSLDSSYNEQFF.

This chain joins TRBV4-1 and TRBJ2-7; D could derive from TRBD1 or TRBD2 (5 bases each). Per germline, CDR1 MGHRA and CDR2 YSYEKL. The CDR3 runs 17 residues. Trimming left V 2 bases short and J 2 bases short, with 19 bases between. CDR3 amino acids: CASSQQIGTETAYEQYF. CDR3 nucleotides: TGCGCCAGCAGCCAACAGATCGGGACGGAAACCGCCTACGAGCAGTACTTC.

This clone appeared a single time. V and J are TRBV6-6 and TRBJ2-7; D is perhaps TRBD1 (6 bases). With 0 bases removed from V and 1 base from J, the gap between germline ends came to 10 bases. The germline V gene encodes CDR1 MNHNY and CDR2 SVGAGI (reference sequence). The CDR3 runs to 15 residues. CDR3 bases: TGTGCCAGCAGTTACTCCGGGACATTTTCCTACGAGCAGTACTTC. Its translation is CASSYSGTFSYEQYF.

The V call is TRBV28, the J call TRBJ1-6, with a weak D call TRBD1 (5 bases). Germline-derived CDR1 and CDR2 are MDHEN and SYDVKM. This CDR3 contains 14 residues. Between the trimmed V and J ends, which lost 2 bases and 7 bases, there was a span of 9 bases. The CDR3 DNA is TGTGCCAGCAGTTTAGGGCAGGGAAATTCACCCCTCCACTTT. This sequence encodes CASSLGQGNSPLHF.

CDR3 protein: CASSLARGQGVFYPPYNEQFF. CDR3 sequence (DNA): TGTGCCAGCAGCTTAGCGAGGGGACAGGGGGTATTCTACCCGCCCTACAATGAGCAGTTCTTC. V is TRBV7-6 and J is TRBJ2-1; 11 bases fit TRBD1. The germline gives CDR1 SGHVS, CDR2 FNYEAQ. There are 21 residues in the CDR3. Trimming at V came to 0 bases and at J to 2 bases, leaving 15 bases not matched to a gene.

The CDR3 DNA sequence: TGTGCCAGCAGCTACAGGGTATATGAGCAGTTCTTC. This gives the protein CASSYRVYEQFF. The chain joins TRBV7-8 to TRBJ2-1; weak D call: TRBD1 (6 bases). Germline V CDR1 and CDR2: SGHVS, FQNEAQ. V lost 4 bases and J lost 8, with 9 bases in between. The length of the CDR3 is 12 residues.

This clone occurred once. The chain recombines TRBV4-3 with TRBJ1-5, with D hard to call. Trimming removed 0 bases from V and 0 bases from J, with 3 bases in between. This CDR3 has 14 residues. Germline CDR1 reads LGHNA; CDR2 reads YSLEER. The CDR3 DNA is TGCGCCAGCAGCCAAGACGGTAGCAATCAGCCCCAGCATTTT. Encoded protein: CASSQDGSNQPQHF.

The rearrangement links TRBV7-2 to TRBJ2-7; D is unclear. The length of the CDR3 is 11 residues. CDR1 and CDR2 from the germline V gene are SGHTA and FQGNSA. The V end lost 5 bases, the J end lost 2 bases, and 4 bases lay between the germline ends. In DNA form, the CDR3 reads TGTGCCAGCAGCCTGACCTACGAGCAGTACTTC. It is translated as CASSLTYEQYF.

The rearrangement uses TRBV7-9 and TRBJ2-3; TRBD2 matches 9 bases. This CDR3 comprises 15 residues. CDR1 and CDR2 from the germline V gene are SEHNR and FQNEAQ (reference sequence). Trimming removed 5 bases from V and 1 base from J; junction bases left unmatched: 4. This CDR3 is CASSTLAGGTDTQYF. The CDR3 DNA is TGTGCCAGCAGCACCTTAGCGGGAGGCACAGATACGCAGTATTTT. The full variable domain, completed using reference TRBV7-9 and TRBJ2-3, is DTGVSQNPRHKITKRGQNVTFRCDPISEHNRLYWYRQTLGQGPEFLTYFQNEAQLEKSRLLSDRFSAERPKGSFSTLEIQRTEQGDSAMYLCASSTLAGGTDTQYFGPGTRLTVL.

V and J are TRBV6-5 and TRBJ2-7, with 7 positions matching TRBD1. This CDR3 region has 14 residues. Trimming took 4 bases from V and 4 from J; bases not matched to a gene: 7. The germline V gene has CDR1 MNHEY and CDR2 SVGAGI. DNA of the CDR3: TGTGCCAGCAGTTTCCATGGCAGGGGGTACGAGCAGTACTTC. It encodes CASSFHGRGYEQYF.

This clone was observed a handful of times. The CDR3 nucleotides are TGTGCCAGTAGTCCCGGGACTAGCGGCTACGAGCAGTACTTC. Amino acids: CASSPGTSGYEQYF. The gene calls are TRBV19 and TRBJ2-7, with 11 bases matching TRBD2. Per germline, CDR1 LNHDA and CDR2 SQIVND (reference sequence). The CDR3 consists of 14 residues. V dropped 5 bases and J dropped 3; count of bases not matched to a gene: 3.

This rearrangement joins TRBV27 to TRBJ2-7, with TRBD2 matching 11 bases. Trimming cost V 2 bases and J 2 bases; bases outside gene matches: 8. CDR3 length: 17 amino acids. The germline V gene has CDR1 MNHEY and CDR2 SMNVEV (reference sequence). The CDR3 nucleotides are TGTGCCAGCAGTTTAAGGGGACTAGCGGAACATCCCTACGAGCAGTACTTC. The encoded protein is CASSLRGLAEHPYEQYF.

The CDR3 region has the DNA TGTGCCAGCAGCTTATCCCCGAGGGGAGGCACTGAAGCTTTCTTT. Translating it yields CASSLSPRGGTEAFF. The genes are TRBV5-6 and TRBJ1-1; perhaps TRBD1 as D (5 bases). The CDR3 has 15 amino acids. Germline values: CDR1 SGHDT, CDR2 YYEEEE. V lost 2 bases and J 4 bases, leaving 15 bases between the germline ends.

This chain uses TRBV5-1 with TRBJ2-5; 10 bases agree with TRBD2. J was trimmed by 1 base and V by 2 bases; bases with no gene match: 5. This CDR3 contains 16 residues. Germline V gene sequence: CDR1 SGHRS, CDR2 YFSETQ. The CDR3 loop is CASSFWTSGSQETQYF. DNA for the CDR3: TGCGCCAGCAGCTTCTGGACTAGCGGAAGCCAAGAGACCCAGTACTTC. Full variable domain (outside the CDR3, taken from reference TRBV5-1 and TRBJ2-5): KAGVTQTPRYLIKTRGQQVTLSCSPISGHRSVSWYQQTPGQGLQFLFEYFSETQRNKGNFPGRFSGRQFSNSRSEMNVSTLELGDSALYLCASSFWTSGSQETQYFGPGTRLLVL.

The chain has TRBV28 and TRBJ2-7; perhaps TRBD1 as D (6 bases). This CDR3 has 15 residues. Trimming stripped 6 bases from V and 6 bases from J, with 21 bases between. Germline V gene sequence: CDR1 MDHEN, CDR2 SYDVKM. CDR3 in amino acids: CASSQGHPLIAEQYF. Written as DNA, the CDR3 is TGTGCCAGCAGCCAGGGACACCCCTTAATTGCCGAGCAGTACTTC.

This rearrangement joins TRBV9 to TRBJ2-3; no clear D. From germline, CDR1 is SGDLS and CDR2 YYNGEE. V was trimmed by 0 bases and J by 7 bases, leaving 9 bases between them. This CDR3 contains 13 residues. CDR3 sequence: CASSVDTPNTQYF. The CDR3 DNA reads TGTGCCAGCAGCGTAGATACTCCAAATACGCAGTATTTT.

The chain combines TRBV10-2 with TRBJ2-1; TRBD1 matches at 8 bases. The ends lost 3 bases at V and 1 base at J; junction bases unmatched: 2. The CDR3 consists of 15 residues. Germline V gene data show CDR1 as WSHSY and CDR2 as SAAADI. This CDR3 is CASSDGQGSYNEQFF. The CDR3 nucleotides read TGCGCCAGCAGTGACGGACAGGGTTCCTACAATGAGCAGTTCTTC.

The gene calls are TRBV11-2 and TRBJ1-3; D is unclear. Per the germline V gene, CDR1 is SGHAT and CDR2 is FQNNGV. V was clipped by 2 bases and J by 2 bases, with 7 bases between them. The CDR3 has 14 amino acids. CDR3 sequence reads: CASSLFGAGNTIYF. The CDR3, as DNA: TGTGCCAGCAGCTTATTCGGTGCTGGAAACACCATATATTTT.

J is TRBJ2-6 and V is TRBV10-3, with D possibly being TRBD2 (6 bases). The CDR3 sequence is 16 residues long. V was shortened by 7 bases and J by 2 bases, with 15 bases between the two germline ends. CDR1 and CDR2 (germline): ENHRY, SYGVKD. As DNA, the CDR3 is TGTGCCATCATGGGGAGGTCGGGGGCTGGGGCCAACGTCCTGACTTTC. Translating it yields CAIMGRSGAGANVLTF.

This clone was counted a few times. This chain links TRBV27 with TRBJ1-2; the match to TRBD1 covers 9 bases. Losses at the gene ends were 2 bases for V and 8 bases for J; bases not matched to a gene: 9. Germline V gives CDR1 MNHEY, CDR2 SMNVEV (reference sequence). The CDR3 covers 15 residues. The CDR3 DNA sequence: TGTGCCAGCAGTTTAAGGACAGGGGAGGGCAGCGGCTACACCTTC. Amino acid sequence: CASSLRTGEGSGYTF.

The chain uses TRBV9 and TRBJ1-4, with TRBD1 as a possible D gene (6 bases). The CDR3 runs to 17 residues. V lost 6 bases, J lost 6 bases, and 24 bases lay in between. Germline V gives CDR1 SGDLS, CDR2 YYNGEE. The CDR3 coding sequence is TGTGCCAGCACCAGGGGCTTCTCCGATGGGTTCGATGAAAAACTGTTTTTT. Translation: CASTRGFSDGFDEKLFF.

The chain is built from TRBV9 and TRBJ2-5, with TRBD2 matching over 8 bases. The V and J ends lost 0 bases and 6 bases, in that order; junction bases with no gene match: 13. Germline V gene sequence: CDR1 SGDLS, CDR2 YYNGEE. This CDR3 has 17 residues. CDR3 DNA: TGTGCCAGCAGCGTAGCTCGTGAACTAGCGGACAGACAGACCCAGTACTTC. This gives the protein CASSVARELADRQTQYF.

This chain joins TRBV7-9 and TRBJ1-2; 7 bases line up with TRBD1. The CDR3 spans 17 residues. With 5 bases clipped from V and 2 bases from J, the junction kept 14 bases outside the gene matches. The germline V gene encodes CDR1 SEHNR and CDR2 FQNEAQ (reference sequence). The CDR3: CASSPQVWATGNYGYTF. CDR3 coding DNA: TGTGCCAGCAGCCCCCAGGTGTGGGCGACAGGGAACTATGGCTACACCTTC.

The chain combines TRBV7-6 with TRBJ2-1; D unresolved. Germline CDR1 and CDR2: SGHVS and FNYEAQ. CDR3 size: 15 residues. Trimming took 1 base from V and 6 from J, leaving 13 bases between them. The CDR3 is CASSLGSFLFNEQFF. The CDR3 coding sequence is TGTGCCAGCAGCTTAGGGAGTTTCCTCTTCAATGAGCAGTTCTTC.